The 32 T cell receptor beta chains below were found in one sample sequenced in a study of T cell repertoires in cytomegalovirus infection. These receptors are not linked to any known antigen. TCRdb processed the reads anew with MiXCR; each CDR3 protein has one entry. The table shows 200,000 or so distinct CDR3 sequences, with about 40% occurring only once. The sequencing here drew on CD8+ T cells from cultured PBMCs, taken from culture after CMV antigen stimulation. These receptors were obtained from a human donor in good health (CMV status not recorded). Some clones in this sample may be carry-over from other donors' samples.

This chain uses TRBV4-2 with TRBJ1-2; possible D gene TRBD1, 6 bases. The germline V gene has CDR1 LGHNA and CDR2 YNFKEQ. The CDR3 spans 14 residues. The V and J ends lost 1 base and 6 bases respectively, with 12 bases between them. The CDR3 protein is CASSQVGTPNGYTF. In DNA form, the CDR3 reads TGTGCCAGCAGCCAAGTTGGGACACCAAATGGCTACACCTTC.

This clonotype turned up a few times. CDR3 region: CASSLDIGPGELFF. For the CDR3, the DNA is TGTGCCAGCAGCTTAGACATCGGACCCGGGGAGCTGTTTTTT. The J gene is TRBJ2-2, the V gene TRBV11-2; no definite D call. Looked up from germline, CDR1 is SGHAT and CDR2 is FQNNGV. Trimming removed 0 bases from V and 6 bases from J, with 8 bases in between. CDR3 size: 14 residues. Using reference TRBV11-2 and TRBJ2-2 for the parts outside the CDR3, the full variable domain is EAGVAQSPRYKIIEKRQSVAFWCNPISGHATLYWYQQILGQGPKLLIQFQNNGVVDDSQLPKDRFSAERLKGVDSTLKIQPAKLEDSAVYLCASSLDIGPGELFFGEGSRLTVL.

The CDR3 nucleotides are TGTGCCAGCAGTTTAGCTGGATATTCTGGAAACACCATATATTTT. This gives the protein CASSLAGYSGNTIYF. The chain combines TRBV12-3 or TRBV12-4 with TRBJ1-3, with unresolved D. CDR3 length: 15 amino acids. V was shortened by 0 bases and J by 1 base, with 7 bases between the two germline ends.

This clonotype was detected a few times. The chain joins TRBV7-3 to TRBJ2-3, with 12 bases identical to TRBD2. The germline gives CDR1 SGHTA, CDR2 FQGTGA. This CDR3 spans 18 amino acids. Trimming took 5 bases from V and 2 from J; bases not matched to a gene: 11. For the CDR3, the DNA is TGTGCCAGCAGCGAGGGACTAGCGGGCGCCTTGGACACAGATACGCAGTATTTT. Translating it yields CASSEGLAGALDTDTQYF.

This clonotype showed up just a few times. J is TRBJ2-1 and V is TRBV7-9; TRBD1 is a possible D gene (5 bases). V lost 0 bases to trimming and J lost 6 bases, with 6 bases between them. The CDR3 extends over 13 amino acids. CDR1 is SEHNR and CDR2 is FQNEAQ in the germline V gene (reference sequence). CDR3 loop: CASSLARVNEQFF. The CDR3 DNA is TGTGCCAGCAGCTTAGCCAGGGTCAATGAGCAGTTCTTC.

The chain has TRBV27 and TRBJ2-1, with a weak D call TRBD1 (6 bases). Trimming removed 6 bases from V and 0 bases from J, with 12 bases in between. Germline assignment: CDR1 MNHEY and CDR2 SMNVEV (reference sequence). This CDR3 region has 15 residues. The CDR3 nucleotides are TGTGCCAGCAGATTAGACAGGTCCTCCTACAATGAGCAGTTCTTC. Its translation is CASRLDRSSYNEQFF.

The chain links TRBV18 to TRBJ1-2; no clear D. With 1 base removed from V and 3 bases from J, the gap between germline ends came to 12 bases. Germline-derived CDR1 and CDR2 are KGHSH and LQKENI. The CDR3 spans 15 residues. Here the CDR3 DNA reads TGTGCCAGCTCACCACGAAGGTCCTTGGACTATGGCTACACCTTC. It encodes CASSPRRSLDYGYTF.

This clonotype was found a few times. The V and J genes are TRBV28 and TRBJ2-7; D is uncertain. This CDR3 is built from 14 residues. V shed 3 bases and J shed 2 bases, with 11 bases lying between them. CDR1 is MDHEN, CDR2 SYDVKM, per germline. For the CDR3, the DNA is TGTGCCAGCAGTTTTCTCGGATTTACCTACGAGCAGTACTTC. Residues: CASSFLGFTYEQYF.

The chain uses TRBV7-3 and TRBJ2-5, with 8 bases matching TRBD2. The trim removed 1 base at V and 7 bases at J, leaving 26 bases unmatched. Germline V gene sequence: CDR1 SGHTA, CDR2 FQGTGA. The CDR3 spans 21 residues. This chain's CDR3 is CASSLNPPTEREKLERRTQYF. CDR3 sequence (DNA): TGTGCCAGCAGCTTAAACCCCCCTACTGAGCGGGAGAAGTTGGAGCGGAGGACCCAGTACTTC.

In this sample, this clonotype turned up a few times. The chain joins TRBV28 to TRBJ1-2, with TRBD1 matching 8 bases. Germline trimming cut 3 bases from V and 8 bases from J; bases unmatched to any gene: 8. This CDR3 comprises 14 residues. The germline gives CDR1 MDHEN, CDR2 SYDVKM. The CDR3 DNA sequence: TGTGCCAGCAGTTTCAGGGGGCGCACGAAGGGCTACACCTTC. It is translated as CASSFRGRTKGYTF.

This clonotype has just a few counts. The chain employs TRBV7-9 and TRBJ2-3, with 11 bases that match TRBD2. The CDR3 spans 17 residues. The V gene's germline CDR1 is SEHNR and CDR2 FQNEAQ (reference sequence). After removal of 5 bases from V and 6 bases from J, the junction contained 13 bases not matched to a gene. CDR3 in amino acids: CASSRTKLAGEDDTQYF. The CDR3, as DNA: TGTGCCAGCAGCCGTACCAAACTAGCGGGAGAGGACGATACGCAGTATTTT.

The rearrangement uses TRBV4-1 and TRBJ1-1; D is perhaps TRBD1 (5 bases). The germline gives CDR1 MGHRA, CDR2 YSYEKL. This CDR3 region has 14 residues. The V end was cut by 6 bases, the J end by 5 bases, with 16 bases between. The CDR3 is CASSQSGTATEAFF. The CDR3 DNA is TGCGCCAGCAGTCAAAGCGGGACGGCGACTGAAGCTTTCTTT.

This clonotype was seen once. The chain joins TRBV20-1 to TRBJ2-5, with 9 bases matching TRBD1. The CDR3 extends over 16 amino acids. Germline V gene sequence: CDR1 DFQATT, CDR2 SNEGSKA (reference sequence). The V segment lost 5 bases and the J segment 5 bases; nucleotides outside the gene matches: 15. CDR3 sequence (DNA): TGCAGTGCTCAAGTGGTAAACAGGGGGCGAGGGGAGACCCAGTACTTC. This translates into CSAQVVNRGRGETQYF.

To note about this clonotype: At one of its ends the junction is not consistent with the germline gene, which may arise from a read error. The rearrangement links TRBV7-8 to TRBJ2-5; D is unclear. Germline V gene data show CDR1 as SGHVS and CDR2 as FQNEAQ. The CDR3 extends over 18 amino acids. CDR3 protein: CASSLVSSVGPEMETQYF. The DNA for the CDR3 is TGTGCAAGCAGCTTAGTGTCCTCTGTTGGGCCCGAAATGGAGACCCAGTACTTC.

The chain employs TRBV28 and TRBJ2-3, with 10 bases matching TRBD2. The V segment lost 3 bases and the J segment 5 bases; nucleotides outside the gene matches: 8. The germline V gene encodes CDR1 MDHEN and CDR2 SYDVKM. The CDR3 runs to 16 residues. This CDR3 reads CASSFVAGGVGDTQYF. The CDR3 DNA follows: TGTGCCAGCAGTTTTGTAGCGGGAGGAGTGGGAGATACGCAGTATTTT. Full variable domain (outside the CDR3, taken from reference TRBV28 and TRBJ2-3): DVKVTQSSRYLVKRTGEKVFLECVQDMDHENMFWYRQDPGLGLRLIYFSYDVKMKEKGDIPEGYSVSREKKERFSLILESASTNQTSMYLCASSFVAGGVGDTQYFGPGTRLTVL.

The rearrangement uses TRBV6-4 and TRBJ1-6; 9 positions match TRBD1. This CDR3 is built from 17 residues. V dropped 3 bases and J dropped 6; count of bases not matched to a gene: 9. Germline values: CDR1 MRHNA, CDR2 SNTAGT. The CDR3: CASSDLPDRGGNSPLHF. The CDR3 region has the DNA TGTGCCAGCAGTGATCTACCGGACAGGGGCGGTAATTCACCCCTCCACTTT.

The V and J genes are TRBV28 and TRBJ2-3, with D unclear. The ends were cut back, 8 bases at V and 0 bases at J, with 12 bases in the middle. The CDR3 length is 14 residues. Germline V gene sequence: CDR1 MDHEN, CDR2 SYDVKM. Written as DNA, the CDR3 is TGTGCCAGCTCTACCACGACAAGCACAGATACGCAGTATTTT. It specifies CASSTTTSTDTQYF.

The rearrangement links TRBV6-5 to TRBJ1-2, with TRBD1 identical over 7 bases. V lost 5 bases, J lost 8 bases, and 11 bases stayed unmatched. Germline loops: CDR1 MNHEY, CDR2 SVGAGI. The CDR3 contains 14 residues. The CDR3 DNA follows: TGTGCCAGCAGTACCCACCCACAGGGGTCCGGCTACACCTTC. This sequence encodes CASSTHPQGSGYTF.

J is TRBJ2-1 and V is TRBV24-1; tentatively, D is TRBD1 (6 bases). CDR1 is KGHDR, CDR2 SFDVKD, per germline. V was pared by 0 bases and J by 3 bases, with 8 bases between. This CDR3 has 15 amino acids. This chain's CDR3 is CATSDLGDNYNEQFF. For the CDR3, the DNA is TGTGCCACCAGTGATTTGGGGGACAACTACAATGAGCAGTTCTTC.

This clonotype was found once. This sequence joins TRBV9 and TRBJ2-1; 8 nucleotides line up with TRBD2. The V gene's germline CDR1 is SGDLS and CDR2 YYNGEE. The CDR3 has 16 residues. J was trimmed by 4 bases and V by 2 bases; bases with no gene match: 8. The CDR3 region is CASSVSGGGWYNEQFF. DNA of the CDR3: TGTGCCAGCAGCGTCTCGGGAGGGGGTTGGTACAATGAGCAGTTCTTC.

J is TRBJ2-3 and V is TRBV7-9; 7 bases are shared with TRBD1. With 1 base clipped from V and 7 bases from J, the junction kept 2 bases outside the gene matches. From germline, CDR1 is SEHNR and CDR2 FQNEAQ (reference sequence). The CDR3 totals 13 residues. CDR3 DNA: TGTGCCAGCAGCTTAGACAGGGGCCATACGCAGTATTTT. Amino acids: CASSLDRGHTQYF.

This clonotype was seen a few times. V usage is TRBV7-4 and J usage is TRBJ2-2; TRBD2 is a possible D gene (5 bases). CDR1 and CDR2 (germline): SGHVT, SQSDAQ. CDR3 length: 15 amino acids. Trimming stripped 4 bases from V and 7 bases from J, with 16 bases between. The CDR3 DNA reads TGTGCCAGCAGCTCCCCTCTTAGCGTCGGCGGGGAGCTGTTTTTT. Its translation: CASSSPLSVGGELFF.

The chain couples TRBV14 to TRBJ2-7; D uncertain. Germline V gives CDR1 SGHDN, CDR2 FVKESK. The CDR3 spans 14 residues. V lost 4 bases to trimming and J lost 6 bases, with 16 bases between them. The DNA of the CDR3 is TGTGCCAGCAGCCTCCAAGGTCCACGCGGCGAGCAGTACTTC. Its protein product is CASSLQGPRGEQYF.

The rearrangement uses TRBV7-9 and TRBJ1-2; D is uncertain. Trimming cost V 3 bases and J 3 bases, with 17 bases left between them. Germline V gene data show CDR1 as SEHNR and CDR2 as FQNEAQ (reference sequence). CDR3 length: 16 residues. This CDR3 is CASSLAAVQPYYGYTF. The CDR3 DNA reads as TGTGCCAGCAGCTTGGCCGCCGTCCAGCCCTACTATGGCTACACCTTC. Based on the CDR3 plus reference TRBV7-9 and TRBJ1-2, the full variable domain is DTGVSQNPRHKITKRGQNVTFRCDPISEHNRLYWYRQTLGQGPEFLTYFQNEAQLEKSRLLSDRFSAERPKGSFSTLEIQRTEQGDSAMYLCASSLAAVQPYYGYTFGSGTRLTVV.

This clonotype was recorded at least ten times. The J gene is TRBJ2-7, the V gene TRBV7-9, with D perhaps matching TRBD1 or TRBD2 (7 bases each). The CDR3 length is 16 residues. Looked up from germline, CDR1 is SEHNR and CDR2 is FQNEAQ (reference sequence). V was pared by 5 bases and J by 2 bases, with 19 bases between. The CDR3 DNA is TGTGCCAGCAGCCCAGGCCAGGGGGGGGGCCCCTACGAGCAGTACTTC. Protein: CASSPGQGGGPYEQYF.

The V gene is TRBV28, the J gene TRBJ2-2; 7 bases align to TRBD1. Germline CDR1 MDHEN, CDR2 SYDVKM. This CDR3 has 15 amino acids. J gave up 3 bases and V 2 bases, and 3 bases lay outside the gene matches. The CDR3: CASSLDRVHTGELFF. The CDR3 DNA follows: TGTGCCAGCAGTTTAGACAGGGTCCACACCGGGGAGCTGTTTTTT. Complete variable domain (other parts from reference TRBV28 and TRBJ2-2): DVKVTQSSRYLVKRTGEKVFLECVQDMDHENMFWYRQDPGLGLRLIYFSYDVKMKEKGDIPEGYSVSREKKERFSLILESASTNQTSMYLCASSLDRVHTGELFFGEGSRLTVL.

V gene TRBV6-6 combines with J gene TRBJ1-1; 7 bases align to TRBD1. CDR1 and CDR2 from the germline V gene are MNHNY and SVGAGI (reference sequence). V trimming: 2 bases; J trimming: 0 bases; junction bases outside the gene matches: 15. This CDR3 is built from 19 residues. The CDR3 sequence: CASSYLSEGQPYMNTEAFF. For the CDR3, the DNA is TGTGCCAGCAGTTACCTCTCCGAGGGACAGCCTTACATGAACACTGAAGCTTTCTTT.

This chain uses TRBV6-8 with TRBJ2-1; D is ambiguous. V dropped 0 bases and J dropped 9 bases, with 12 bases sitting between them. This CDR3 is built from 14 residues. CDR1 is MNHGY and CDR2 is SAAAGT in the germline V gene. The CDR3 spells CASSYSIMDPEQFF. Here the CDR3 DNA reads TGTGCCAGCAGTTACTCGATAATGGACCCTGAGCAGTTCTTC.

This clonotype appeared many times. The V call is TRBV7-6, the J call TRBJ2-1; TRBD1 or TRBD2 may be the D gene (6 bases each). The germline V gene has CDR1 SGHVS and CDR2 FNYEAQ. Trimming removed 6 bases from V and 2 bases from J, with 11 bases in between. The length of the CDR3 is 14 residues. The CDR3 DNA reads TGTGCCAGCAGTCTAGGGGGGCCCTACAATGAGCAGTTCTTC. It is translated as CASSLGGPYNEQFF.

This rearrangement joins TRBV7-3 to TRBJ2-3; 7 bases are a match to TRBD1. Germline-derived CDR1 and CDR2 are SGHTA and FQGTGA. J lost 2 bases, V lost 7 bases, and 6 bases had no gene match. The CDR3 loop spans 14 amino acids. The CDR3 sequence is CASTPGTDTDTQYF. CDR3 DNA: TGTGCCAGCACTCCCGGGACAGACACAGATACGCAGTATTTT.

In the case of this clonotype: A clone one base away is much larger, so this may be a read error. This chain links TRBV7-2 with TRBJ2-3, with 10 bases matching TRBD2. CDR3 size: 16 residues. Per germline, CDR1 SGHTA and CDR2 FQGNSA. CDR3 nucleotides: TGTGCCAGCAGCGTGGGGATAGCGGGGGGCGCAGATATGCAGTATTTT. Amino acids: CASSVGIAGGADMQYF.

This clonotype was observed a handful of times. This rearrangement joins TRBV6-5 to TRBJ2-5; 10 bases line up with TRBD2. From germline, CDR1 is MNHEY and CDR2 SVGAGI. The CDR3 is 17 amino acids. V gave up 0 bases and J gave up 2 bases; unmatched junction bases: 6. The chain's CDR3 is CASSYSGLAGEQETQYF. In DNA, the CDR3 is TGTGCCAGCAGTTACTCCGGGCTAGCGGGGGAACAAGAGACCCAGTACTTC.